The entry below gives a single T cell receptor beta chain sequence along with its context. This record comes from a study of blood T cell repertoires in COVID-19. Germline loops: CDR1 SGHNT, CDR2 YENEEA. The CDR3 has 14 residues. Trimming took 5 bases from V and 8 from J, leaving 16 bases between them. Only in-frame clones appear in the TCRdb table, and some are missing; sequencing was by immunoSEQ multiplex PCR. The table lists over 200,000 clones, around 90% of them singletons. The receptor was derived from a man younger than 45 with COVID-19, enrolled during active disease. The rearrangement joins TRBV11-3 to TRBJ2-1; possibly TRBD1 for D (7 bases). Source material: peripheral blood. The chain's CDR3 is CASSQGGNMDEQFF. The CDR3 DNA is TGTGCCAGCAGCCAGGGGGGTAATATGGATGAGCAGTTCTTC.